This TCR beta chain originates from a study of blood T cells in healthy people across ages. Overall study findings and caveats: Naive CD4+ cells and diversity were both higher in long-lived donors than in aged donors.

This clonotype was seen a few times. No antigen is known for it. With a J-beta primer mix and a sample-barcoded 5' primer, a second PCR ran 7 to 11 cycles. MiXCR, applied by TCRdb to the 5' RACE reads, yields one record per CDR3 protein. The repertoire holds approximately 1.5 million distinct CDR3 sequences, with 35% to 45% as singletons. The sequence was obtained from a young woman in good health. What was sequenced was blood.

In DNA, the CDR3 is TGTGCCAGCAGTTACTCCCATAGGGCTGGCTACACCTTC. This sequence encodes CASSYSHRAGYTF. This chain uses TRBV6-5 with TRBJ1-2; no firm D call. Between the trimmed V and J ends, which lost 0 bases and 7 bases, there was a span of 9 bases. The CDR3 loop spans 13 amino acids. CDR1 MNHEY and CDR2 SVGAGI come from the germline V gene.